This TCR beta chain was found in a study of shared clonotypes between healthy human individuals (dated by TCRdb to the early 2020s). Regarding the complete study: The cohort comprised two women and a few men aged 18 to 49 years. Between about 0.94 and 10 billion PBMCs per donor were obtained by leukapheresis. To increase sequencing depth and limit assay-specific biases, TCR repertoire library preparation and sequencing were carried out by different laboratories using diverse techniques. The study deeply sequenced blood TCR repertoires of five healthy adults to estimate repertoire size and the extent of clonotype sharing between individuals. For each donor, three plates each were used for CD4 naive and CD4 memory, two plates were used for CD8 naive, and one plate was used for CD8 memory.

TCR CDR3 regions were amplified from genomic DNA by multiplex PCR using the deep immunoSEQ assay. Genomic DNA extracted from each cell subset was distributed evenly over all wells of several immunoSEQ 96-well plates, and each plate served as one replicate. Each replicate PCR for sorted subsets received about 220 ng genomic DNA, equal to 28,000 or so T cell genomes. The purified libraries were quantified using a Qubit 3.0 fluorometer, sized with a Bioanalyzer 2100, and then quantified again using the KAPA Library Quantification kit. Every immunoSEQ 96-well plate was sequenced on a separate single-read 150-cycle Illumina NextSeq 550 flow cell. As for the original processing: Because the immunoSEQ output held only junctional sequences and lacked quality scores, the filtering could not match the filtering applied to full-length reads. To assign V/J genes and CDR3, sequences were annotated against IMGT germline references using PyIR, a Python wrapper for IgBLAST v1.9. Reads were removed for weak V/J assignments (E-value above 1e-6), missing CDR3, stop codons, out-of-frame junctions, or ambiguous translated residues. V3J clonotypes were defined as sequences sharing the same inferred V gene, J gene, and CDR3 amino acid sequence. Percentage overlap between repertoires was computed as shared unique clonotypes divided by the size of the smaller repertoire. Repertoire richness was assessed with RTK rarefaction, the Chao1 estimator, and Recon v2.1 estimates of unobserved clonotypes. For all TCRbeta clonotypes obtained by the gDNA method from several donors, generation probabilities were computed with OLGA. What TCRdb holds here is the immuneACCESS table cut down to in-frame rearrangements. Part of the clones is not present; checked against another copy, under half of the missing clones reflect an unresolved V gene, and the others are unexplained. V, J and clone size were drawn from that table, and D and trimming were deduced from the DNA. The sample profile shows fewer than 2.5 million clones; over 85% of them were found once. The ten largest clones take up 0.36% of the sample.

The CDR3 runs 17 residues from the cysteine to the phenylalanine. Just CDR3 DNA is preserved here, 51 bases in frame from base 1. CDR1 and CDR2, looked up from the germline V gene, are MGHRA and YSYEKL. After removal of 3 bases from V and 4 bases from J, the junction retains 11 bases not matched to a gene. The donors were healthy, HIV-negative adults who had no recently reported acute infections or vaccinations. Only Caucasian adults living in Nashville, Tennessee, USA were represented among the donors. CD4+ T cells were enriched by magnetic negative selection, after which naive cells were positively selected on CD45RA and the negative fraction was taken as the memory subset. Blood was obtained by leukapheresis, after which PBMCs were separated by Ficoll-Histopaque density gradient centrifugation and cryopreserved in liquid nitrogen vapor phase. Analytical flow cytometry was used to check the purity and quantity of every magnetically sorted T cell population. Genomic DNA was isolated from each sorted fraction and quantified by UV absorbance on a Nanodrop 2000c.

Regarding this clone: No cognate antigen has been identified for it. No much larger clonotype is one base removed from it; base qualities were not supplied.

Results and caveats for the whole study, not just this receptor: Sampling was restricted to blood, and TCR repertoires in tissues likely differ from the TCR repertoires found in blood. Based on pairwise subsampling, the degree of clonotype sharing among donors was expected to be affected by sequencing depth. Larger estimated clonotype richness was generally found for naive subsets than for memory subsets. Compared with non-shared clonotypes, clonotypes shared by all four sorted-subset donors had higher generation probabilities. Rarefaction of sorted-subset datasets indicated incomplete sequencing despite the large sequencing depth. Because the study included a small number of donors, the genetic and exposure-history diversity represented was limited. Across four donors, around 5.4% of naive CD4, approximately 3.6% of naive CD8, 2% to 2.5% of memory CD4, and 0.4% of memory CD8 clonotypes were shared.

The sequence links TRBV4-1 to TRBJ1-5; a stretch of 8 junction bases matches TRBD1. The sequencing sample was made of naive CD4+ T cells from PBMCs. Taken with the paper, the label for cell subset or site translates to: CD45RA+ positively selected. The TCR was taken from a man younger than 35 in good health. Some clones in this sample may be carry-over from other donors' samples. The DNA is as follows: TGCGCCAGCAGCCACAGCCTCGCAGGGGGCTTAAATCAGCCCCAGCATTTT. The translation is CASSHSLAGGLNQPQHF.